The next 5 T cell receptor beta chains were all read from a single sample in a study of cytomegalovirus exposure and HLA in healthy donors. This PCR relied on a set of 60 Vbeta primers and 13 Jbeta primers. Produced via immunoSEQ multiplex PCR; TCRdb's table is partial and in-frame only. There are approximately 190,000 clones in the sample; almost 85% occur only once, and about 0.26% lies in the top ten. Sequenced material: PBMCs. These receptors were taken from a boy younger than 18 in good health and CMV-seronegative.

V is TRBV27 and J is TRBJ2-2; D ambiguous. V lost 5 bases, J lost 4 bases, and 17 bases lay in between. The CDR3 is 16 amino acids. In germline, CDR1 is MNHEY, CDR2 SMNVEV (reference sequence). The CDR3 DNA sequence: TGTGCCAGCAGTAAGACTTTACGGCTTGGCACCGGGGAGCTGTTTTTT. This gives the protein CASSKTLRLGTGELFF.

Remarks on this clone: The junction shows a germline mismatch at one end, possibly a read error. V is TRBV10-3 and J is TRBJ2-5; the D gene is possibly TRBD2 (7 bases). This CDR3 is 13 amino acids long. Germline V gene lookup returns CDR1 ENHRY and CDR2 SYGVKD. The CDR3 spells CAVSRGAGETQYF. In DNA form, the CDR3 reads TGTGCCGTCAGCCGGGGGGCTGGAGAGACCCAGTACTTC.

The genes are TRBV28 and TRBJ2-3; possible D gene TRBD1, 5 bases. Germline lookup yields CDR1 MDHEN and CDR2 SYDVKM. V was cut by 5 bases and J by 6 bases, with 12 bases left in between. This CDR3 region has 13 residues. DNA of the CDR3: TGTGCCAGCAGTCGCAGACCAGGGGATACGCAGTATTTT. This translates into CASSRRPGDTQYF. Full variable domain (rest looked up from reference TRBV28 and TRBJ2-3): DVKVTQSSRYLVKRTGEKVFLECVQDMDHENMFWYRQDPGLGLRLIYFSYDVKMKEKGDIPEGYSVSREKKERFSLILESASTNQTSMYLCASSRRPGDTQYFGPGTRLTVL.

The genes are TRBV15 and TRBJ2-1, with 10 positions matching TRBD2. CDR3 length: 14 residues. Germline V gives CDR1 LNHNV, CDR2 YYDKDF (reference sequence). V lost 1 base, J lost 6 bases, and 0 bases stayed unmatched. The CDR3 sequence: CATSRGTSGNEQFF. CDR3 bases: TGTGCCACCAGCAGAGGGACTAGCGGCAATGAGCAGTTCTTC.

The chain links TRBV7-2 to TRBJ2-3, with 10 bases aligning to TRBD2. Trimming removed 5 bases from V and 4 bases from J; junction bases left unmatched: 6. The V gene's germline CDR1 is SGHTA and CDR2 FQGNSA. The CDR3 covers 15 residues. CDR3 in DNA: TGTGCCAGCAGCACGCCAGCGGGAGGGTCAGATACGCAGTATTTT. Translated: CASSTPAGGSDTQYF.